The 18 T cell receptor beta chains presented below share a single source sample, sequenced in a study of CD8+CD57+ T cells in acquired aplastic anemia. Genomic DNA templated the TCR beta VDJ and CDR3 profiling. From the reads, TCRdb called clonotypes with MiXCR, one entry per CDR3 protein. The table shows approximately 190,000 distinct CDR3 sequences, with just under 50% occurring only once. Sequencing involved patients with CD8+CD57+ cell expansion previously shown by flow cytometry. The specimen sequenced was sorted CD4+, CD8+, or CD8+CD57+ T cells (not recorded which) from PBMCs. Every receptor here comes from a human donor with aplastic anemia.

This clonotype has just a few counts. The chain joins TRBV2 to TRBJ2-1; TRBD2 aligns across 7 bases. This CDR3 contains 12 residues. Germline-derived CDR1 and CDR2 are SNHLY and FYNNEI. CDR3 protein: CALAEAYNEQFF. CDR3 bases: TGTGCTCTAGCGGAAGCATACAATGAGCAGTTCTTC.

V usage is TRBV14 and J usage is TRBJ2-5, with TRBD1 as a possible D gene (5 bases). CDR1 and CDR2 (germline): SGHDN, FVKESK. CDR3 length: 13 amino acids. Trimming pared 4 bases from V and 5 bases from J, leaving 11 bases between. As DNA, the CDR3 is TGTGCCAGCAGCCCATGGAACAGGGAGACCCAGTACTTC. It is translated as CASSPWNRETQYF. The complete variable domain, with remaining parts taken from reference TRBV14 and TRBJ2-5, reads EAGVTQFPSHSVIEKGQTVTLRCDPISGHDNLYWYRRVMGKEIKFLLHFVKESKQDESGMPNNRFLAERTGGTYSTLKVQPAELEDSGVYFCASSPWNRETQYFGPGTRLLVL.

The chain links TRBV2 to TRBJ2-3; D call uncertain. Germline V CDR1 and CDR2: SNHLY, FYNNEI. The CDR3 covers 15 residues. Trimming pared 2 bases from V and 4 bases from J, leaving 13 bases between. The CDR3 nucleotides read TGTGCCAGCAGTGAAATACGGTCTAGAGCAGATACGCAGTATTTT. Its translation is CASSEIRSRADTQYF.

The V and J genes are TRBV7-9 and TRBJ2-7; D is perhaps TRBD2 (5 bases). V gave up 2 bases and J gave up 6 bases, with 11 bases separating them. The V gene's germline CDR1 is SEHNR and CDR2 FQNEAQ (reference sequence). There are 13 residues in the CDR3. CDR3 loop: CASSLSIRGEQYF. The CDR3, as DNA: TGTGCCAGCAGCTTATCGATTCGGGGCGAGCAGTACTTC.

The CDR3 coding sequence is TGTGCCAGTAGTGTTCAGGGTGAGGTAGAGACCCAGTACTTC. Translating gives CASSVQGEVETQYF. The chain has TRBV19 and TRBJ2-5, with D possibly being TRBD1 (5 bases). Germline V gene sequence: CDR1 LNHDA, CDR2 SQIVND (reference sequence). This CDR3 region has 14 residues. Trimming shortened V by 5 bases and J by 4 bases, and 14 bases separated the two germline ends.

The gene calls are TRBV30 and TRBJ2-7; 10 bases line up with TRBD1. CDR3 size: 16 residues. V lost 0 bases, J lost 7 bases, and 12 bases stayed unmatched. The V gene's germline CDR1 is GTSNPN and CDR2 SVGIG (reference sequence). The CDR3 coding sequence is TGTGCCTGGAGTGTACCGCTAAGGGACAGGGGTGGAGAGCAGTACTTC. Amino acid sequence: CAWSVPLRDRGGEQYF.

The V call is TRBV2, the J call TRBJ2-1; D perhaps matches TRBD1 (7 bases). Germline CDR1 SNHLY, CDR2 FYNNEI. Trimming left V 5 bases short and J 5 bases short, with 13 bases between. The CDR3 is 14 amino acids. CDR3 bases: TGTGCCAGCAGTCAGGGGGGTACCAACAATGAGCAGTTCTTC. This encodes CASSQGGTNNEQFF.

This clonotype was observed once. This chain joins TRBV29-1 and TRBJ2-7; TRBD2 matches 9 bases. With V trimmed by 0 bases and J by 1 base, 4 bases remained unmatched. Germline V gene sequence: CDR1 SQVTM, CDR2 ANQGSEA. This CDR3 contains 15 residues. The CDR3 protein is CSVEDHSGGSYEQYF. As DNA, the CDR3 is TGCAGCGTTGAAGATCATAGCGGGGGTTCCTACGAGCAGTACTTC.

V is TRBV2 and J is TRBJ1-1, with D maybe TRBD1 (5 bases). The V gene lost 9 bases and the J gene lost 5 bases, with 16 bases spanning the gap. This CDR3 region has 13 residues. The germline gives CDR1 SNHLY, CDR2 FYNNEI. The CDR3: CASVVGGHTEAFF. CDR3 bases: TGTGCCAGTGTCGTGGGGGGTCATACTGAAGCTTTCTTT.

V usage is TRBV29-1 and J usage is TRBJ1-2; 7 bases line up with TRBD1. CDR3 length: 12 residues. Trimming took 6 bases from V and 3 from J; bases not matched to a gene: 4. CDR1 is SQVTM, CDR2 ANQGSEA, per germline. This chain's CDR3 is CSVAQGDYGYTF. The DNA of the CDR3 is TGCAGCGTCGCTCAGGGGGACTATGGCTACACCTTC.

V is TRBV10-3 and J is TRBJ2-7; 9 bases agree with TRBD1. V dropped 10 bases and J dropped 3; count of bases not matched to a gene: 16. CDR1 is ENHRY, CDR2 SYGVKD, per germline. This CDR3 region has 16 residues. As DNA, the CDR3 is TGTGCCAGCAGCCTCCGGGACAGGGCATCAGGCTACGAGCAGTACTTC. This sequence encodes CASSLRDRASGYEQYF.

The CDR3: CASSLDPGGADEQYF. The CDR3 DNA is TGCGCCAGCAGCTTGGATCCAGGGGGCGCAGACGAGCAGTACTTC. The rearrangement joins TRBV5-1 to TRBJ2-7, with TRBD1 matching 8 bases. The germline gives CDR1 SGHRS, CDR2 YFSETQ. Trimming took 0 bases from V and 5 from J; bases not matched to a gene: 7. The CDR3 runs to 15 residues.

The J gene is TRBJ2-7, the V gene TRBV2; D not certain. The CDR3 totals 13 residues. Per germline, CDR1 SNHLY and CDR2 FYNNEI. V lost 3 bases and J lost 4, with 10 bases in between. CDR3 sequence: CASSDGPAYEQYF. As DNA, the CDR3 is TGTGCCAGCAGTGATGGCCCGGCTTACGAGCAGTACTTC. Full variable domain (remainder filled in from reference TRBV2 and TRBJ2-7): EPEVTQTPSHQVTQMGQEVILRCVPISNHLYFYWYRQILGQKVEFLVSFYNNEISEKSEIFDDQFSVERPDGSNFTLKIRSTKLEDSAMYFCASSDGPAYEQYFGPGTRLTVT.

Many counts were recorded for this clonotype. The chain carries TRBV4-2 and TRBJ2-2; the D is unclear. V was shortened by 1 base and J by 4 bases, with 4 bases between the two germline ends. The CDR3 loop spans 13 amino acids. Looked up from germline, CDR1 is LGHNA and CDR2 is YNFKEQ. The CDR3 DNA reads TGTGCCAGCAGCCAAGTTCCCACCGGGGAGCTGTTTTTT. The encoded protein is CASSQVPTGELFF.

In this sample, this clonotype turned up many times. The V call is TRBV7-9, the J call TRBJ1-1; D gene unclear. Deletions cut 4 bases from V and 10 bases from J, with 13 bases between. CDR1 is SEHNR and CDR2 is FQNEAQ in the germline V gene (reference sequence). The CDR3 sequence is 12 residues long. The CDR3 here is CASSSDDGGAFF. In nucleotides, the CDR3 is TGTGCCAGCAGCTCAGATGACGGCGGAGCTTTCTTT. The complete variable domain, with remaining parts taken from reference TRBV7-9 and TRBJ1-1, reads DTGVSQNPRHKITKRGQNVTFRCDPISEHNRLYWYRQTLGQGPEFLTYFQNEAQLEKSRLLSDRFSAERPKGSFSTLEIQRTEQGDSAMYLCASSSDDGGAFFGQGTRLTVV.

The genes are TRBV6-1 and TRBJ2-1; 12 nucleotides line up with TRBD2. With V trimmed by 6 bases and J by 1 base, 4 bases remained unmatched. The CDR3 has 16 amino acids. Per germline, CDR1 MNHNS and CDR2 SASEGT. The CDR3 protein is CASSLTSGGSYNEQFF. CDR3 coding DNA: TGTGCCAGCAGCCTGACTAGCGGGGGATCCTACAATGAGCAGTTCTTC.

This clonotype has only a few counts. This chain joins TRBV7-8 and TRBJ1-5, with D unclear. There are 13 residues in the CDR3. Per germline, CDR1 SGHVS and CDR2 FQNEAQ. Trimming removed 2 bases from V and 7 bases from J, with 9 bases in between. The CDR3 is CASSLSPDQPQHF. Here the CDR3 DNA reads TGTGCCAGCAGCTTATCTCCCGACCAGCCCCAGCATTTT. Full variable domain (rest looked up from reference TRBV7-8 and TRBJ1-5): GAGVSQSPRYKVAKRGQDVALRCDPISGHVSLFWYQQALGQGPEFLTYFQNEAQLDKSGLPSDRFFAERPEGSVSTLKIQRTQQEDSAVYLCASSLSPDQPQHFGDGTRLSIL.

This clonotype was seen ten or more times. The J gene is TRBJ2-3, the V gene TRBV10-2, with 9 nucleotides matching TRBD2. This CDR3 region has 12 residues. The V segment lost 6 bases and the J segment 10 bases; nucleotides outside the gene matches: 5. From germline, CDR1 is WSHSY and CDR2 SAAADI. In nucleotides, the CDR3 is TGCGCCAGCAGAGGGGGCGGGGGGGCGCAGTATTTT. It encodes CASRGGGGAQYF.